The rows below give T cell receptor beta chains drawn from one sample of a study of T cells in Graves' hyperthyroidism and ophthalmopathy. TCRdb processed the multiplex PCR reads anew with MiXCR; each CDR3 protein has one entry. The sample lists 600,000 or so distinct CDR3 sequences, about 14% seen once, with around 13% in the top ten. What was sequenced was blood. These receptor sequences come from a woman between 45 and 65 years old with Graves' ophthalmopathy. CDR3s include the opening cysteine and the closing phenylalanine or tryptophan. D genes are given only for firm matches.

TRBV18,TRBD1,CASSRQGTDEQYF
TRBV6-5,TRBD1,CASSYPSDRGSGNTIYF
TRBV7-8,TRBD1,CASSQPSRDRDWGIRELFF
TRBV12-3/TRBV12-4,.,CASSLWDLNTEAFF
TRBV27,TRBD1,CASSSKGGRANEKLFF
TRBV29-1,TRBD2,CSVELGLGPNEQFF
TRBV20-1,TRBD1,CSARVAGQGPYEQYF
TRBV16,.,CASSQWDGYGYTF
TRBV6-1,.,CASHVYGLDEKLFF
TRBV20-1,.,CSARVLQAQYF
TRBV7-9,TRBD1,CASSLADRGLHEQFF
TRBV12-3/TRBV12-4,.,CASSLVGGYNEQFF
TRBV20-1,TRBD2,CSAFLSGSYNEQFF
TRBV12-3/TRBV12-4,.,CASSFKKMHPSTDTQYF
TRBV6-1,.,CASSLMDSNQPQHF
TRBV3-1,TRBD2,CASSQDWPSGRAIDTQYF
TRBV19,.,CASSTQGWNQPQHF